The 11 T cell receptor beta chains listed next were all sequenced from one sample in a study of blood T cell repertoires in COVID-19. Assay used: immunoSEQ multiplex PCR; TCRdb lists only in-frame clones, some missing. This sample has 350,000 or so clones, with 65% to 85% found just once. The specimen sequenced was peripheral blood. These receptors were obtained from a man under 40 with active or convalescent COVID-19.

This rearrangement joins TRBV5-8 to TRBJ2-3; maybe TRBD1 (6 bases). Looked up from germline, CDR1 is SGHTS and CDR2 is YDEGEE. The CDR3 spans 15 residues. Between the trimmed V and J ends, which lost 4 bases and 2 bases, there was a span of 14 bases. The CDR3 coding sequence is TGTGCCAGCAGCCTCCGGCAGGGACACACAGATACGCAGTATTTT. This encodes CASSLRQGHTDTQYF.

This clone is a singleton in its sample. The rearrangement links TRBV6-2 or TRBV6-3 to TRBJ2-4; unclear D gene. The CDR3 is made up of 14 amino acids. Trimming left V 5 bases short and J 8 bases short, with 16 bases between. Germline CDR1 and CDR2: MNHEY and SVGEGT. The CDR3 is CASSPPNIGDIQYF. CDR3 nucleotides: TGTGCCAGCAGTCCACCGAACATAGGAGACATTCAGTACTTC.

The J gene is TRBJ1-2, the V gene TRBV7-9; 9 nucleotides line up with TRBD1. The junction had 6 bases not matched to a gene; V was cut back by 5 bases and J by 2 bases. The CDR3 runs to 15 residues. Germline CDR1 reads SEHNR; CDR2 reads FQNEAQ (reference sequence). CDR3 amino acids: CASSPPGQGNYGYTF. CDR3 nucleotide sequence: TGTGCCAGCAGCCCGCCTGGACAGGGGAACTATGGCTACACCTTC. Full variable domain (outside the CDR3, taken from reference TRBV7-9 and TRBJ1-2): DTGVSQNPRHKITKRGQNVTFRCDPISEHNRLYWYRQTLGQGPEFLTYFQNEAQLEKSRLLSDRFSAERPKGSFSTLEIQRTEQGDSAMYLCASSPPGQGNYGYTFGSGTRLTVV.

The chain employs TRBV7-8 and TRBJ2-2; D may be TRBD2 (6 bases). This CDR3 spans 15 amino acids. V lost 6 bases and J lost 7, with 18 bases in between. The germline CDR1 and CDR2 sequences are SGHVS and FQNEAQ. The CDR3 coding sequence is TGTGCCAGCAGGGGATTAAGGAGGGGAGGCGGGGAGCTGTTTTTT. As protein: CASRGLRRGGGELFF.

The chain couples TRBV7-2 to TRBJ1-1, with a tentative D call TRBD1 (6 bases). V dropped 2 bases and J dropped 3 bases, with 10 bases sitting between them. Per the germline V gene, CDR1 is SGHTA and CDR2 is FQGNSA. The CDR3 has 14 amino acids. The CDR3 nucleotides are TGTGCCAGCAGCTTAAAGGGGGAACACACTGAAGCTTTCTTT. This translates into CASSLKGEHTEAFF. Drawing the rest from reference TRBV7-2 and TRBJ1-1, the complete variable domain is GAGVSQSPSNKVTEKGKDVELRCDPISGHTALYWYRQSLGQGLEFLIYFQGNSAPDKSGLPSDRFSAERTGGSVSTLTIQRTQQEDSAVYLCASSLKGEHTEAFFGQGTRLTVV.

The chain recombines TRBV6-6 with TRBJ1-2; D may be TRBD1 (6 bases). Germline V gene data show CDR1 as MNHNY and CDR2 as SVGAGI (reference sequence). V gave up 2 bases and J gave up 9 bases, with 13 bases separating them. The CDR3 totals 13 residues. Written as DNA, the CDR3 is TGTGCCAGCAGTTACCGACAGGCTGAAAGCTACACCTTC. Translation: CASSYRQAESYTF.

V usage is TRBV7-2 and J usage is TRBJ1-2, with 8 bases identical to TRBD1. From germline, CDR1 is SGHTA and CDR2 FQGNSA. The CDR3 consists of 13 residues. The trim removed 4 bases at V and 4 bases at J, leaving 2 bases unmatched. DNA for the CDR3: TGTGCCAGCAGCTGGGACAGGACCTATGGCTACACCTTC. Encoded protein: CASSWDRTYGYTF.

V and J are TRBV7-9 and TRBJ2-3; possibly TRBD2 for D (6 bases). The V and J ends lost 5 bases and 5 bases respectively, with 20 bases between them. CDR3 length: 16 amino acids. The germline gives CDR1 SEHNR, CDR2 FQNEAQ (reference sequence). For the CDR3, the DNA is TGTGCCAGCAGCGCAACCGGGACTCCGGCACGAGATACGCAGTATTTT. It specifies CASSATGTPARDTQYF.

This clone was picked up one time. The V gene is TRBV28, the J gene TRBJ1-3; D is possibly TRBD1 (5 bases). The V end was cut by 8 bases, the J end by 1 base, with 18 bases between. The CDR3 length is 16 residues. Germline V lookup: CDR1 MDHEN, CDR2 SYDVKM. In nucleotides, the CDR3 is TGTGCCAGCTGTTCGCCGGGACTTGTTTCTGGAAACACCATATATTTT. Translation: CASCSPGLVSGNTIYF. Complete variable domain (other parts from reference TRBV28 and TRBJ1-3): DVKVTQSSRYLVKRTGEKVFLECVQDMDHENMFWYRQDPGLGLRLIYFSYDVKMKEKGDIPEGYSVSREKKERFSLILESASTNQTSMYLCASCSPGLVSGNTIYFGEGSWLTVV.

The chain combines TRBV4-2 with TRBJ2-1; 11 bases line up with TRBD2. Germline lookup yields CDR1 LGHNA and CDR2 YNFKEQ. CDR3 size: 15 residues. V dropped 0 bases and J dropped 15; count of bases not matched to a gene: 10. In nucleotides, the CDR3 is TGTGCCAGCAGCCAAGAGAGTAGCGGGGGGGCCCGGGGGTTCTTC. Its protein product is CASSQESSGGARGFF.

The genes are TRBV18 and TRBJ2-3; the D gene is possibly TRBD2 (5 bases). V was clipped by 1 base and J by 3 bases, with 11 bases between them. In germline, CDR1 is KGHSH, CDR2 LQKENI. There are 15 residues in the CDR3. In DNA, the CDR3 is TGTGCCAGCTCACCACGTCTAGCCGGGACAGATACGCAGTATTTT. Amino acids: CASSPRLAGTDTQYF. The full variable domain, with the rest looked up from reference TRBV18 and TRBJ2-3, is NAGVMQNPRHLVRRRGQEARLRCSPMKGHSHVYWYRQLPEEGLKFMVYLQKENIIDESGMPKERFSAEFPKEGPSILRIQQVVRGDSAAYFCASSPRLAGTDTQYFGPGTRLTVL.